This T cell receptor (beta chain) is drawn from a study of cytotoxic CD8 clonotypes in ibrutinib-treated CLL. By proportion, this clone is medium-sized (0.01 to 0.1%). The antigen remains undetermined. Study findings and constraints: Sampling times differed between sustained-remission and progressing patients. At progression, clonality fell back toward baseline after rising at ibrutinib response.

Generated by immunoSEQ multiplex PCR, the TCRdb table keeps only in-frame clones and is missing some. The repertoire holds over 25,000 clones, 70% to 80% seen once, with around 50% in the top ten. The germline V gene has CDR1 LNHDA and CDR2 SQIVND (reference sequence). V was pared by 4 bases and J by 0 bases, with 21 bases between. The CDR3 totals 18 residues. The receptor comes from a human donor with chronic lymphocytic leukemia. The chain links TRBV19 to TRBJ1-1, with a tentative D call TRBD1 (5 bases). The source material was PBMCs, sampled after 36 months of ibrutinib treatment. CDR3 DNA sequence: TGTGCCAGTAGTACCGCAGGGTGGGGGGGATCGATGAACACTGAAGCTTTCTTT. Translating gives CASSTAGWGGSMNTEAFF.